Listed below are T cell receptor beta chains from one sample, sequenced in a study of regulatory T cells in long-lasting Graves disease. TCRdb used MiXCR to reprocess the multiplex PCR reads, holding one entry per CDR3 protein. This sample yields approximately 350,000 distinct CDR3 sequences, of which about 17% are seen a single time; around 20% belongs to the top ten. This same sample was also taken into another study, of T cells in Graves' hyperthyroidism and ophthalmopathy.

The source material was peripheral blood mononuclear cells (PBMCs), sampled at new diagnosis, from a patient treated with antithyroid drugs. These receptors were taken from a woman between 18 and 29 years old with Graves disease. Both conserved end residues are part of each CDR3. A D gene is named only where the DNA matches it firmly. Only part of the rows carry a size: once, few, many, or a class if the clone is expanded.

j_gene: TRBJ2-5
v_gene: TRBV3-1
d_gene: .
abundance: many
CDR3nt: TGTGCCAGCAGCGAGGTCAGCCAAGAGACCCAGTACTTC
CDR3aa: CASSEVSQETQYF

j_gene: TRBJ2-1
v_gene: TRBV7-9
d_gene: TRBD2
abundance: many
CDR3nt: TGTGCCAGCAGCTTTAGCGGGAGTTCCTACAATGAGCAGTTCTTC
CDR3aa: CASSFSGSSYNEQFF

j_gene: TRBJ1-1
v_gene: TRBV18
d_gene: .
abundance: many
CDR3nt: TGTGCCAGCAGCCCCAACATGAACACTGAAGCTTTCTTT
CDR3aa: CASSPNMNTEAFF

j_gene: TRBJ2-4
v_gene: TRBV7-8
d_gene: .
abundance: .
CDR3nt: TGTGCCAGCAGCGAAAACACAGGGTTAGGGGGCAAAAACATTCAGTACTTC
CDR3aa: CASSENTGLGGKNIQYF

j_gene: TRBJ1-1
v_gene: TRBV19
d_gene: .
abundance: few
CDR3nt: TGTGCCAGTAAGATAATGGGGGAGGCCACTGAAGCTTTCTTT
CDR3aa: CASKIMGEATEAFF

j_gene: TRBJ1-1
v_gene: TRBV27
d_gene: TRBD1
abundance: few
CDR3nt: TGTGCCAGCAGGTACAGGGGAAGCACTGAAGCTTTCTTT
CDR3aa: CASRYRGSTEAFF

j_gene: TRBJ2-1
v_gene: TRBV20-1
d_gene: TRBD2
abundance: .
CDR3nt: TGCAGTGCTCCCAGGAGCGGGGGGGCCAATGAGCAGTTCTTC
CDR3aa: CSAPRSGGANEQFF

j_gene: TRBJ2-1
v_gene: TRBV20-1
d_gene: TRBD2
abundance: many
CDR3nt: TGCAGTGCTAGAGTACTAGCGGCCTACAATGAGCAGTTCTTC
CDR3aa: CSARVLAAYNEQFF

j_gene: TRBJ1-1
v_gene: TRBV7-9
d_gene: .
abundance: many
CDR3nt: TGTGCCAGCAGCTTAGAGATAGAGAACACTGAAGCTTTCTTT
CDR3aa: CASSLEIENTEAFF

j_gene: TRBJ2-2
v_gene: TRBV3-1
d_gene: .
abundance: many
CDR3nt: TGTGCCAGCAGCCAGGGTGCAGGGCGGGTCCTCTCCCCCGGGGAGCTGTTTTTT
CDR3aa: CASSQGAGRVLSPGELFF

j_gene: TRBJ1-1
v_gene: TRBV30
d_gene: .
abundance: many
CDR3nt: TGTGCCTGGAGTTCCCCCGGGGCAAACACTGAAGCTTTCTTT
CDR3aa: CAWSSPGANTEAFF

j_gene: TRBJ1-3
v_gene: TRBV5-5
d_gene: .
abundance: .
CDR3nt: TGTGCCAGCAGCTTGGCGGGACTGAGCTCTGGAAACACCATATATTTT
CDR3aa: CASSLAGLSSGNTIYF

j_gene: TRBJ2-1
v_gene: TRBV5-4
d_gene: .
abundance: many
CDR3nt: TGTGCCAGCAGTGCGGGACTCGACTACAATGAGCAGTTCTTC
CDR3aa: CASSAGLDYNEQFF

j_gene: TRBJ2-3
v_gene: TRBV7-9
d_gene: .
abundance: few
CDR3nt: TGTGCCAGCAGCTTAGGGAGTGGGCCAGATACGCAGTATTTT
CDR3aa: CASSLGSGPDTQYF

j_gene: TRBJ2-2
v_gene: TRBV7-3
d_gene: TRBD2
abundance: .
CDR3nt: TGTGCCAGCAGCCCCACCCCTAGCGGGAGTGGCTCCGGGGAGCTGTTTTTT
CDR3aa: CASSPTPSGSGSGELFF

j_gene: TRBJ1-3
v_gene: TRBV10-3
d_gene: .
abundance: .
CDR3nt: TGTGCCATGGGATCTCCTTCTGGAAACACCATATATTTT
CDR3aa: CAMGSPSGNTIYF

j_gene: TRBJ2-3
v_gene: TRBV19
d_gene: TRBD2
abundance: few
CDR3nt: TGTGCCAGTAGACCGGGACTAGCTCCTTCAGATACGCAGTATTTT
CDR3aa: CASRPGLAPSDTQYF

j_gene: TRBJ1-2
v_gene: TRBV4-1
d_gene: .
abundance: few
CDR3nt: TGCGCCAGCAGTCATCCACCGCGTGGAAACTATGGCTACACCTTC
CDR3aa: CASSHPPRGNYGYTF

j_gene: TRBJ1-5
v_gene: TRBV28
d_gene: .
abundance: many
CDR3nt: TGTGCCAGCAGTTCGTGGGGGATCAATCAGCCCCAGCATTTT
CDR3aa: CASSSWGINQPQHF

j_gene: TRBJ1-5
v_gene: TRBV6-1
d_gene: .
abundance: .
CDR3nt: TGTGCCAGCAGAACAGGTTTTCTTCAGCCCCAGCATTTT
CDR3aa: CASRTGFLQPQHF

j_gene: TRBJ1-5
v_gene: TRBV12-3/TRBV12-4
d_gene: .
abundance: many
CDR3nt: TGTGCCAGCAGTCCGAACTCCCCTGGCAGCTTTAGCAATCAGCCCCAGCATTTT
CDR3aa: CASSPNSPGSFSNQPQHF

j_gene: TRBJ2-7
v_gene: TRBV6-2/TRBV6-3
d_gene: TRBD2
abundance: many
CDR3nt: TGTGCCAGCAGTGAAGCGATCATGCTAGCGGGGGCCATAGGTAGTTACGAGCAGTACTTC
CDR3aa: CASSEAIMLAGAIGSYEQYF

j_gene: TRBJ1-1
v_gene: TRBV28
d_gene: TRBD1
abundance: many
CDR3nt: TGTGCCAGCACTACCGAATCGGGACAGCTGAACACTGAAGCTTTCTTT
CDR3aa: CASTTESGQLNTEAFF

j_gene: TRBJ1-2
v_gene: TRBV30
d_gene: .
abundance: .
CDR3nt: TGTGCCTGGGGCCGGCCATCCTATGGCTACACCTTC
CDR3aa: CAWGRPSYGYTF

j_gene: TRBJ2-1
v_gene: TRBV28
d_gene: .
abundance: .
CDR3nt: TGTGCCAGCAGTTTCTTAGGGCGGACTGACAATGAGCAGTTCTTC
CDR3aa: CASSFLGRTDNEQFF

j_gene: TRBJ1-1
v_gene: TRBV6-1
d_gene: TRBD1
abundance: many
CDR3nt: TGTGCCAGCCTCTCGGACAGGATGAACACTGAAGCTTTCTTT
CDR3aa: CASLSDRMNTEAFF

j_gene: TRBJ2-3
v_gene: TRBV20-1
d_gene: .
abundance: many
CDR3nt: TGCAGTGCTAGGGGACAGACTAGCGTTGATACGCAGTATTTT
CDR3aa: CSARGQTSVDTQYF

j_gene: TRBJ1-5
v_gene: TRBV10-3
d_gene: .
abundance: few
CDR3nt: TGTGCCATCAGTGACTGGGGTGGCAATCAGCCCCAGCATTTT
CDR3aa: CAISDWGGNQPQHF

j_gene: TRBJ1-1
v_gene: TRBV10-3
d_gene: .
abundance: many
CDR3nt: TGTGCCATCAGTGAGTCTAACGGCTACACTGAAGCTTTCTTT
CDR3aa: CAISESNGYTEAFF

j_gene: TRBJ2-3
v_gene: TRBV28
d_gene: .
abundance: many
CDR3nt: TGTGCCAGCAGCCCCCTTGCCTCCGTCACAGATACGCAGTATTTT
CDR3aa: CASSPLASVTDTQYF

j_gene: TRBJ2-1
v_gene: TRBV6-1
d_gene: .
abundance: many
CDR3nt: TGTGCCAGGCTATCCGGGACACCACCCTACAATGAGCAGTTCTTC
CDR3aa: CARLSGTPPYNEQFF

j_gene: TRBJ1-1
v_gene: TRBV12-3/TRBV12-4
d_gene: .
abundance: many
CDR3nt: TGTGCCAGCAGTTTAGAAGGGTATGGCACTGAAGCTTTCTTT
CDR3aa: CASSLEGYGTEAFF

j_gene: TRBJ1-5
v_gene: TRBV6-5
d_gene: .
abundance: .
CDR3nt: TGTGCCAGCAGTTATTCAGAGTATAGCAATCAGCCCCAGCATTTT
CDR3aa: CASSYSEYSNQPQHF

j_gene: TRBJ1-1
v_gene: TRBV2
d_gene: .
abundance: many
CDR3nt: TGTGCCAGCAGCCGCAACACTGAAGCTTTCTTT
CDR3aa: CASSRNTEAFF

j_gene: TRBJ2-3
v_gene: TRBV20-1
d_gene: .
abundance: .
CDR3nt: TGCAGTACTCGACGTGGGGCAGATACGCAGTATTTT
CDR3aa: CSTRRGADTQYF

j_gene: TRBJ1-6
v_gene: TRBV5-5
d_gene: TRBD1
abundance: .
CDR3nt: TGTGCCAGCAGCCTGTACCTTGGACAGGGGTATAATTCACCCCTCCACTTT
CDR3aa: CASSLYLGQGYNSPLHF

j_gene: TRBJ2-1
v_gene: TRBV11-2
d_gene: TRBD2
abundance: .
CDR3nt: TGTGCCAGCAGCTTAGATGGAGATAGCGGGGTCTCCTACAATGAGCAGTTCTTC
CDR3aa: CASSLDGDSGVSYNEQFF

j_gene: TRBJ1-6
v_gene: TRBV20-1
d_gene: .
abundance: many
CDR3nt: TGCAGTGCTAGTGCTAGAAATTCACCCCTCCACTTT
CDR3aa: CSASARNSPLHF

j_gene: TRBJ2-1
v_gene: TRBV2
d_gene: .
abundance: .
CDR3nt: TGTGCCAGCAGTGATCCGGGCGGACCCTACAATGAGCAGTTCTTC
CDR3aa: CASSDPGGPYNEQFF

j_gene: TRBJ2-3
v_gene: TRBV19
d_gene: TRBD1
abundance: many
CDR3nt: TGTGCCAGTAGCACCGGCCGACTGGGACAGAAGGCAGATACGCAGTATTTT
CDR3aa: CASSTGRLGQKADTQYF

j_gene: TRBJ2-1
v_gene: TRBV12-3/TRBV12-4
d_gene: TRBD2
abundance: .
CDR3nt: TGTGCCAGCAGTTTAGAGATCGGCGGGGGACAGTTCTTC
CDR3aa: CASSLEIGGGQFF

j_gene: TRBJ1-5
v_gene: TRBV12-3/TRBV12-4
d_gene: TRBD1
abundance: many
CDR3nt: TGTGCCAGCAGTTTCTCGACAGGGGGAGGGCAGCCCCAGCATTTT
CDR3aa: CASSFSTGGGQPQHF

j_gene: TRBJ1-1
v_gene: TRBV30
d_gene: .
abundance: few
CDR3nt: TGTGCCTGGAGTGTAGGGGGGATCGGTGAAGCTTTCTTT
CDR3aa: CAWSVGGIGEAFF

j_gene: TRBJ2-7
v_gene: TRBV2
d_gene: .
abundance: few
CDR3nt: TGTGCCAGCAGTCCGGTTAGCGGTACCTGCGAGCAGTACTTC
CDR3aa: CASSPVSGTCEQYF

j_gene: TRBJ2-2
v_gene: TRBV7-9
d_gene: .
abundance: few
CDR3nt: TGTGCCAGCAGCTTAGTTGGAGTTCCCGGGGAGCTGTTTTTT
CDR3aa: CASSLVGVPGELFF

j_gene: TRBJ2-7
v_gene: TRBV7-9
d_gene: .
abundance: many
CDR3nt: TGTGCCAGCAGCTTAGCCAGTTGGGACACCTACTCCTACGAGCAGTACTTC
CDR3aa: CASSLASWDTYSYEQYF

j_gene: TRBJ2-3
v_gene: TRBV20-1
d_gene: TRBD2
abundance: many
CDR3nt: TGCAGTGCTAGAGGGGCCCGGGAGGTCACAGATACGCAGTATTTT
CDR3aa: CSARGAREVTDTQYF

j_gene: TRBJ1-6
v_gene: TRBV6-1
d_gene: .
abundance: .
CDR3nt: TGTGCCAGCACCAACGGAGTATCACCCCTCCACTTT
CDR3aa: CASTNGVSPLHF

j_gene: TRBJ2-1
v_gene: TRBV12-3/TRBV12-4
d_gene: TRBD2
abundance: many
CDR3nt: TGTGCCAGCAGGGAAGGACTAGCGGGGATAGGCGAGCAGTTCTTC
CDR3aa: CASREGLAGIGEQFF

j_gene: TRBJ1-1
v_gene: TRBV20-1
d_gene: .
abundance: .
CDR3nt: TGCAGTGCCCCGCGCAGCCCAATAGGAGAAGCTTTCTTT
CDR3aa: CSAPRSPIGEAFF

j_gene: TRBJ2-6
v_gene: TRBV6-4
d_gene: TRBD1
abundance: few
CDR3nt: TGTGCCAGCAGTGACACAAATCGACAGGGGGCTCTGCATGGGGCCAACGTCCTGACTTTC
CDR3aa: CASSDTNRQGALHGANVLTF

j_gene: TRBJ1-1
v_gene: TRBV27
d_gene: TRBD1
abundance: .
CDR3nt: TGTGCCAGCAGTACTCGACAGGGAGACACTGAAGCTTTCTTT
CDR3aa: CASSTRQGDTEAFF

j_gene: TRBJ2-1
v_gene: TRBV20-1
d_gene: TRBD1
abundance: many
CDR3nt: TGCAGTGGTCCCGGGACAGGAGATTACAATGAGCAGTTCTTC
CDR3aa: CSGPGTGDYNEQFF

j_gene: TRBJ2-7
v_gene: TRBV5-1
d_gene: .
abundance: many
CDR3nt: TGCGCCAGCAGCCCAGGTTGGAGTTACTACGAGCAGTACTTC
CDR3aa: CASSPGWSYYEQYF

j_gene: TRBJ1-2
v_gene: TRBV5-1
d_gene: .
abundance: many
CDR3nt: TGCGCCAGCAGCTTGTCGTCAGGAAACTATGGCTACACCTTC
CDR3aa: CASSLSSGNYGYTF

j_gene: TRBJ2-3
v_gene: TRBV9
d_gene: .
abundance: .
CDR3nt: TGTGCCAGCAGCGCCAGACTGGGAGATACGCAGTATTTT
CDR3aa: CASSARLGDTQYF

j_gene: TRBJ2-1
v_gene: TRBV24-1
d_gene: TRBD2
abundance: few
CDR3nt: TGTGCCACCAGTGACCGGACTAGCGGGAGGGTCCATGAGCAGTTCTTC
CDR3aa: CATSDRTSGRVHEQFF

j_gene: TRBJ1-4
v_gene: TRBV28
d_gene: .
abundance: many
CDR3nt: TGTGCCAGCAGACCGAGGGGGGTAGCTAATGAAAAACTGTTTTTT
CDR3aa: CASRPRGVANEKLFF